Listed below are T cell receptor beta chains from one sample, sequenced in a study of OX40 agonist ivuxolimab in advanced cancers. Repertoires were generated with immunoSEQ multiplex PCR, while TCRdb's copy carries only in-frame clones and drops some. The sample records 60,000 to 75,000 clones, 91% being singletons. The material sequenced was CD4+ or CD8+ T cells sorted from blood, taken in a trial of the OX40 agonist ivuxolimab. Every receptor here comes from an adult with an advanced solid tumor such as melanoma, head and neck, liver or kidney cancer. Both conserved end residues are part of each CDR3. Fields, in order: clone size, J gene, V gene, D gene, CDR3 protein, CDR3 DNA. The D gene is left open where the match is weak. Part of the rows lack a size; the others show once, few, many or a class for expanded clones.

clone size: .; J gene: TRBJ2-2; V gene: TRBV27; D gene: .; CDR3 protein: CASSLSGGELFF; CDR3 DNA: TGTGCCAGCAGTCTTTCAGGGGGGGAGCTGTTTTTT
clone size: .; J gene: TRBJ2-3; V gene: TRBV7-6; D gene: .; CDR3 protein: CASSLVDTTLLGDTQYF; CDR3 DNA: TGTGCCAGCAGCTTAGTGGACACCACCTTACTCGGAGATACGCAGTATTTT
clone size: .; J gene: TRBJ2-7; V gene: TRBV13; D gene: TRBD2; CDR3 protein: CASSSAGAGGPYEQYF; CDR3 DNA: TGTGCCAGCAGCTCCGCGGGAGCGGGAGGTCCCTACGAGCAGTACTTC
clone size: .; J gene: TRBJ2-1; V gene: TRBV19; D gene: TRBD2; CDR3 protein: CASSILSSGSGEQFF; CDR3 DNA: TGTGCCAGTAGTATCTTGAGTAGCGGGAGCGGTGAGCAGTTCTTC
clone size: .; J gene: TRBJ1-4; V gene: TRBV7-9; D gene: TRBD1; CDR3 protein: CASSSGTGGGNEKLFF; CDR3 DNA: TGTGCCAGCAGCTCAGGGACAGGGGGCGGTAATGAAAAACTGTTTTTT
clone size: .; J gene: TRBJ1-5; V gene: TRBV7-2; D gene: TRBD1; CDR3 protein: CASSITGGQGNQPQHF; CDR3 DNA: TGTGCCAGCAGCATTACAGGGGGCCAGGGGAATCAGCCCCAGCATTTT
clone size: .; J gene: TRBJ2-1; V gene: TRBV5-6; D gene: .; CDR3 protein: CASSWENEQFF; CDR3 DNA: TGTGCCAGCAGCTGGGAAAATGAGCAGTTCTTC
clone size: .; J gene: TRBJ2-5; V gene: TRBV4-3; D gene: .; CDR3 protein: CASSQDTGLQETQYF; CDR3 DNA: TGCGCCAGCAGCCAAGATACAGGTCTCCAAGAGACCCAGTACTTC
clone size: .; J gene: TRBJ1-4; V gene: TRBV28; D gene: .; CDR3 protein: CASSPIGDGDEKLFF; CDR3 DNA: TGTGCCAGCAGCCCAATCGGCGACGGGGATGAAAAACTGTTTTTT
clone size: few; J gene: TRBJ1-5; V gene: TRBV7-9; D gene: .; CDR3 protein: CASSSGSNQPQHF; CDR3 DNA: TGTGCCAGCAGCTCGGGGAGCAATCAGCCCCAGCATTTT
clone size: .; J gene: TRBJ2-7; V gene: TRBV4-3; D gene: .; CDR3 protein: CASSQEYEQYF; CDR3 DNA: TGCGCCAGCAGCCAAGAGTACGAGCAGTACTTC
clone size: once; J gene: TRBJ1-2; V gene: TRBV4-1; D gene: .; CDR3 protein: CASSQAPGSGYTF; CDR3 DNA: TGCGCCAGCAGCCAAGCGCCAGGGTCTGGCTACACCTTC
clone size: .; J gene: TRBJ2-7; V gene: TRBV28; D gene: TRBD2; CDR3 protein: CASSPVAGANYEQYF; CDR3 DNA: TGTGCCAGCAGCCCGGTAGCGGGGGCGAACTACGAGCAGTACTTC
clone size: .; J gene: TRBJ2-5; V gene: TRBV27; D gene: .; CDR3 protein: CASSSDYSGNPVGDQETQYF; CDR3 DNA: TGTGCCAGCAGTTCCGACTATAGTGGCAACCCCGTGGGGGACCAAGAGACCCAGTACTTC
clone size: .; J gene: TRBJ2-7; V gene: TRBV27; D gene: TRBD2; CDR3 protein: CASRTSGNLAEQYF; CDR3 DNA: TGTGCCAGCAGGACTAGCGGGAATCTCGCTGAGCAGTACTTC
clone size: .; J gene: TRBJ2-7; V gene: TRBV27; D gene: .; CDR3 protein: CASSLSLATYEQYF; CDR3 DNA: TGTGCCAGCAGTTTATCGCTAGCGACCTACGAGCAGTACTTC
clone size: .; J gene: TRBJ1-4; V gene: TRBV19; D gene: .; CDR3 protein: CASSSWQANEKLFF; CDR3 DNA: TGTGCCAGTAGTAGCTGGCAGGCTAATGAAAAACTGTTTTTT
clone size: once; J gene: TRBJ1-3; V gene: TRBV30; D gene: .; CDR3 protein: CAWTGGTLGNTIYF; CDR3 DNA: TGTGCCTGGACCGGGGGGACACTGGGAAACACCATATATTTT
clone size: .; J gene: TRBJ2-7; V gene: TRBV27; D gene: .; CDR3 protein: CASSLSGETWFYEQYF; CDR3 DNA: TGTGCCAGCAGTTTATCGGGGGAGACATGGTTTTACGAGCAGTACTTC
clone size: .; J gene: TRBJ2-1; V gene: TRBV11-3; D gene: .; CDR3 protein: CASSFSGAYNEQFF; CDR3 DNA: TGTGCCAGCAGCTTTAGCGGAGCCTACAATGAGCAGTTCTTC
clone size: once; J gene: TRBJ1-1; V gene: TRBV4-1; D gene: .; CDR3 protein: CASSPGLSLKEAFF; CDR3 DNA: TGCGCCAGCAGCCCTGGATTGAGCCTCAAAGAAGCTTTCTTT
clone size: .; J gene: TRBJ2-7; V gene: TRBV5-6; D gene: TRBD2; CDR3 protein: CASSPSGTYEQYF; CDR3 DNA: TGTGCCAGCAGCCCTAGCGGGACCTACGAGCAGTACTTC
clone size: .; J gene: TRBJ2-1; V gene: TRBV6-6; D gene: .; CDR3 protein: CASSYQTDSIYNEQFF; CDR3 DNA: TGTGCCAGCAGTTACCAAACCGACAGTATCTACAATGAGCAGTTCTTC
clone size: .; J gene: TRBJ1-1; V gene: TRBV28; D gene: .; CDR3 protein: CASSSPYMYTEAFF; CDR3 DNA: TGTGCCAGCAGCTCCCCCTATATGTACACTGAAGCTTTCTTT
clone size: .; J gene: TRBJ1-1; V gene: TRBV28; D gene: .; CDR3 protein: CASSILMGSEAFF; CDR3 DNA: TGTGCCAGCAGTATATTAATGGGGAGTGAAGCTTTCTTT
clone size: .; J gene: TRBJ2-7; V gene: TRBV6-1; D gene: .; CDR3 protein: CASSEARAYEQYF; CDR3 DNA: TGTGCCAGCAGTGAAGCGCGAGCTTACGAGCAGTACTTC
clone size: once; J gene: TRBJ2-1; V gene: TRBV27; D gene: TRBD2; CDR3 protein: CASSLSVSGRDNEQFF; CDR3 DNA: TGTGCCAGCAGTTTATCGGTTAGCGGGAGGGACAATGAGCAGTTCTTC
clone size: .; J gene: TRBJ1-3; V gene: TRBV7-9; D gene: TRBD1; CDR3 protein: CASRTTGGTGNTIYF; CDR3 DNA: TGTGCCAGCAGGACCACAGGGGGGACTGGAAACACCATATATTTT
clone size: .; J gene: TRBJ2-3; V gene: TRBV29-1; D gene: .; CDR3 protein: CSVLGGRGSDTQYF; CDR3 DNA: TGCAGCGTTCTGGGTGGCAGGGGAAGTGATACGCAGTATTTT
clone size: .; J gene: TRBJ1-5; V gene: TRBV2; D gene: .; CDR3 protein: CASSGVREDSNQPQHF; CDR3 DNA: TGTGCCAGCAGTGGAGTCAGGGAGGATAGCAATCAGCCCCAGCATTTT
clone size: .; J gene: TRBJ1-4; V gene: TRBV7-9; D gene: TRBD1; CDR3 protein: CASSPPGQINEKLFF; CDR3 DNA: TGTGCCAGCAGCCCACCGGGACAGATTAATGAAAAACTGTTTTTT
clone size: .; J gene: TRBJ1-1; V gene: TRBV4-2; D gene: .; CDR3 protein: CASSHRVGKTNTEAFF; CDR3 DNA: TGTGCCAGCAGCCATCGCGTGGGAAAGACGAACACTGAAGCTTTCTTT
clone size: few; J gene: TRBJ2-1; V gene: TRBV29-1; D gene: TRBD2; CDR3 protein: CSGRGLAGESDEQFF; CDR3 DNA: TGCAGCGGCCGGGGACTAGCGGGAGAGAGCGATGAGCAGTTCTTC
clone size: .; J gene: TRBJ1-1; V gene: TRBV5-6; D gene: TRBD1; CDR3 protein: CASSFPDRVGTEAFF; CDR3 DNA: TGTGCCAGCAGCTTCCCCGACAGGGTTGGCACTGAAGCTTTCTTT
clone size: .; J gene: TRBJ2-5; V gene: TRBV6-6; D gene: .; CDR3 protein: CASSYSGKRIQETQYF; CDR3 DNA: TGTGCCAGCAGTTACTCGGGGAAACGGATCCAAGAGACCCAGTACTTC
clone size: once; J gene: TRBJ2-3; V gene: TRBV10-1; D gene: TRBD2; CDR3 protein: CASSGERESDTQYF; CDR3 DNA: TGCGCCAGCAGTGGGGAGCGGGAGTCAGATACGCAGTATTTT
clone size: .; J gene: TRBJ2-2; V gene: TRBV30; D gene: .; CDR3 protein: CAWSVENSSRTGELFF; CDR3 DNA: TGTGCCTGGAGTGTAGAGAACTCTTCCCGTACCGGGGAGCTGTTTTTT
clone size: .; J gene: TRBJ2-3; V gene: TRBV28; D gene: .; CDR3 protein: CASSTQASTDTQYF; CDR3 DNA: TGTGCCAGCAGCACCCAGGCTAGCACAGATACGCAGTATTTT
clone size: .; J gene: TRBJ2-3; V gene: TRBV10-3; D gene: .; CDR3 protein: CAISDPREMYADTQYF; CDR3 DNA: TGTGCCATCAGTGACCCACGGGAGATGTATGCAGATACGCAGTATTTT
clone size: .; J gene: TRBJ2-1; V gene: TRBV30; D gene: .; CDR3 protein: CAWSVGGDNEQFF; CDR3 DNA: TGTGCCTGGAGTGTTGGGGGAGACAATGAGCAGTTCTTC
clone size: .; J gene: TRBJ2-2; V gene: TRBV28; D gene: TRBD2; CDR3 protein: CASKLRGLLNTGELFF; CDR3 DNA: TGTGCCAGCAAACTCCGGGGACTACTGAACACCGGGGAGCTGTTTTTT
clone size: .; J gene: TRBJ2-3; V gene: TRBV4-3; D gene: .; CDR3 protein: CASSQEGTDTQYF; CDR3 DNA: TGCGCCAGCAGCCAGGAGGGGACAGATACGCAGTATTTT
clone size: .; J gene: TRBJ2-7; V gene: TRBV11-3; D gene: .; CDR3 protein: CASSLAGQSYEQYF; CDR3 DNA: TGTGCCAGCAGCTTAGCTGGACAGTCCTACGAGCAGTACTTC
clone size: .; J gene: TRBJ1-1; V gene: TRBV5-4; D gene: .; CDR3 protein: CASSFGGTEAFF; CDR3 DNA: TGTGCCAGCAGCTTTGGTGGGACTGAAGCTTTCTTT
clone size: .; J gene: TRBJ1-2; V gene: TRBV4-3; D gene: .; CDR3 protein: CASSQDRMALNYGYTF; CDR3 DNA: TGCGCCAGCAGCCAAGATCGGATGGCACTCAACTATGGCTACACCTTC
clone size: once; J gene: TRBJ1-2; V gene: TRBV5-1; D gene: TRBD1; CDR3 protein: CASSYWGPETGAAGGYTF; CDR3 DNA: TGCGCCAGCAGCTATTGGGGGCCGGAGACAGGGGCCGCCGGTGGCTACACCTTC
clone size: once; J gene: TRBJ2-3; V gene: TRBV9; D gene: .; CDR3 protein: CASSVGKFDTQYF; CDR3 DNA: TGTGCCAGCAGCGTAGGGAAGTTTGATACGCAGTATTTT